The clone carrying this T cell receptor beta chain was seen a handful of times. The study ran its PCR with 60 Vbeta and 13 Jbeta primers. Sequenced by immunoSEQ multiplex PCR; TCRdb stores in-frame clones only, minus some. The profile shows 100,000 to 150,000 clones, roughly a tenth of them singletons. The CDR3 covers 16 residues. The V segment lost 8 bases and the J segment 3 bases; nucleotides outside the gene matches: 14. Germline V gene lookup returns CDR1 SQVTM and CDR2 ANQGSEA. This record belongs to a study of cytomegalovirus exposure and HLA in healthy donors. The clonotype was recovered from a woman aged 18 to 35 in good health and CMV-seropositive. The sample was PBMCs. This chain connects TRBV29-1 to TRBJ2-2, with 8 positions matching TRBD2. The CDR3 region has the DNA TGCAGCTGCACAGGTTACGGGAGGGGGGACACCGGGGAGCTGTTTTTT. It specifies CSCTGYGRGDTGELFF.